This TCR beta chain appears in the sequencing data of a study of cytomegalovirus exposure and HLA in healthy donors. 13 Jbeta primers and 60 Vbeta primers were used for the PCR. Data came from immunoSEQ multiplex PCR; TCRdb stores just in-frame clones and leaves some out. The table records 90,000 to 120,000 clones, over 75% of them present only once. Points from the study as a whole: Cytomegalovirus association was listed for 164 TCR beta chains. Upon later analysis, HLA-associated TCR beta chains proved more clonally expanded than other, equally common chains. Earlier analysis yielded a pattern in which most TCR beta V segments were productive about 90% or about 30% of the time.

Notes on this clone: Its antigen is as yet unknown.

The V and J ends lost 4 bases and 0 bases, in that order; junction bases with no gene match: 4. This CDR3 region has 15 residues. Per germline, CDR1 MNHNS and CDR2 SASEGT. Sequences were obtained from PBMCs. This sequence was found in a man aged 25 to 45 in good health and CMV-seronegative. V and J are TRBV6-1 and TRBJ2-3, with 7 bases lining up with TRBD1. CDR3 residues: CASSGRQGSTDTQYF. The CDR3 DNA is TGTGCCAGCAGTGGACGACAGGGTAGCACAGATACGCAGTATTTT.